This T cell receptor beta chain was identified during a study of cytotoxic CD8 clonotypes in ibrutinib-treated CLL. Study context: The response samples were taken once patients had been treated for a median of about 12 months, range 6 to 36.

Overall study results and limits: Public clonotypes were rare and shrank or held steady on treatment.

The planned depth of sequencing spanned 1 in 200,000 to 1 in 1 million T cells. Some clones are missing from TCRdb's copy, which holds only in-frame ones; the method was immunoSEQ multiplex PCR. This sample has 45,000 or so clones, with around 52% found just once. The sample holds many counts of this clone. Its target is not known. PBMCs were cryopreserved, and roughly 2 micrograms of genomic DNA from them went into TCR beta libraries. The CDR3 length is 11 residues. V was pared by 2 bases and J by 3 bases, with 2 bases between. The germline gives CDR1 SEHNR, CDR2 FQNEAQ (reference sequence). This specimen was PBMCs, taken after 24 months of ibrutinib treatment. The sequence came from a human donor with chronic lymphocytic leukemia. The chain is built from TRBV7-9 and TRBJ2-7, with D uncertain. In DNA, the CDR3 is TGTGCCAGCAGCTTACACTACGAGCAGTACTTC. Translated: CASSLHYEQYF. The whole variable domain, remainder taken from reference TRBV7-9 and TRBJ2-7, is DTGVSQNPRHKITKRGQNVTFRCDPISEHNRLYWYRQTLGQGPEFLTYFQNEAQLEKSRLLSDRFSAERPKGSFSTLEIQRTEQGDSAMYLCASSLHYEQYFGPGTRLTVT.